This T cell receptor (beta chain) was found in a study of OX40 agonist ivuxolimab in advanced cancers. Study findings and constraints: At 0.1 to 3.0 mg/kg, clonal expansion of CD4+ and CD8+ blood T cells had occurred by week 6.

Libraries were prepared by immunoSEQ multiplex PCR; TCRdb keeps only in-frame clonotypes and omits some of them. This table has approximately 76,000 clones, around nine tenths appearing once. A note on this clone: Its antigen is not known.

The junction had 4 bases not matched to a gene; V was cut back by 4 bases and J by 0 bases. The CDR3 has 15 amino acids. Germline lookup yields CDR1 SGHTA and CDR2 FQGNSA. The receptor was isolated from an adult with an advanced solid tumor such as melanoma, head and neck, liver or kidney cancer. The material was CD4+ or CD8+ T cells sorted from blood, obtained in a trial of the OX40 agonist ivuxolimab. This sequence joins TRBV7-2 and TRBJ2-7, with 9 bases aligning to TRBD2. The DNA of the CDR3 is TGTGCCAGCAGCTCCCGCGGGGGGGCCTCCTACGAGCAGTACTTC. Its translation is CASSSRGGASYEQYF.